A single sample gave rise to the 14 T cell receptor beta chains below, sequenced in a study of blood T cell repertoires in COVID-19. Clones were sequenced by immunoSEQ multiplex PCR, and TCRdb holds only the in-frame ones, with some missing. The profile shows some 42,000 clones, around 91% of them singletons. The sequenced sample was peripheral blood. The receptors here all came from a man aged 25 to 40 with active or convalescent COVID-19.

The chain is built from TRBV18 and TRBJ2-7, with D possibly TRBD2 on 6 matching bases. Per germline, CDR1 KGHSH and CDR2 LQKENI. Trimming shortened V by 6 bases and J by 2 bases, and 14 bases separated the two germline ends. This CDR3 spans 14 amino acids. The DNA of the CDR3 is TGTGCCAGCTCGCAGGGACTCAGAACCTACGAGCAGTACTTC. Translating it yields CASSQGLRTYEQYF.

The CDR3 DNA is TGTGCCAGCAGTTTATTCGGACTAGCAAACCATGAGCAGTTCTTC. This translates into CASSLFGLANHEQFF. The rearrangement joins TRBV28 to TRBJ2-1; 8 nucleotides match TRBD2. V shed 1 base and J 8 bases; nucleotides not matched to a gene: 7. The CDR3 extends over 15 amino acids. Germline V gene sequence: CDR1 MDHEN, CDR2 SYDVKM.

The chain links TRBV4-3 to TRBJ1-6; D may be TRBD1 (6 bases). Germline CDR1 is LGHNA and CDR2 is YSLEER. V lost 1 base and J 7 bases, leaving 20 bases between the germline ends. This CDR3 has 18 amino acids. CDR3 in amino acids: CASSQGSAQGTPNSPLHF. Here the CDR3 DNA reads TGCGCCAGCAGCCAAGGAAGTGCTCAGGGGACCCCCAATTCACCCCTCCACTTT.

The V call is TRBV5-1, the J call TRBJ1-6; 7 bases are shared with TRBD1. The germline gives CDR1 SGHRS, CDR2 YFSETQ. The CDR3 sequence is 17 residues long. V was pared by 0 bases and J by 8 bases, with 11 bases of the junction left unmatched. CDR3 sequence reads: CASSLEPAAGGYSPLHF. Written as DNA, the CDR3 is TGCGCCAGCAGCTTGGAACCGGCGGCAGGGGGGTATTCACCCCTCCACTTT.

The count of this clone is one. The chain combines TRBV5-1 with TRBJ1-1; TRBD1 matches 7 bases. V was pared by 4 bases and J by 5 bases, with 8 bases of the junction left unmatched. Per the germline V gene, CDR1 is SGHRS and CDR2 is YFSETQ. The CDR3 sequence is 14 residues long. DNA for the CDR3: TGCGCCAGCAGCCAGACAGGGATTTATACTGAAGCTTTCTTT. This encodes CASSQTGIYTEAFF.

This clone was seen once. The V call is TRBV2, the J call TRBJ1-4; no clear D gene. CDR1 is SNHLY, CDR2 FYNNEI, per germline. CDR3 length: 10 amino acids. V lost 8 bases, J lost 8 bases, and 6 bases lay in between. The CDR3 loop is CASEGEKLFF. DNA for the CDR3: TGTGCCAGCGAGGGAGAAAAACTGTTTTTT.

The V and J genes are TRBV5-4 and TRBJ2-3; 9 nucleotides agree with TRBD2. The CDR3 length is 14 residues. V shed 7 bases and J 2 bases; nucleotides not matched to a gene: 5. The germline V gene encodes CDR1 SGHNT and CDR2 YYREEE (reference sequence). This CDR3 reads CASQQRGDTDTQYF. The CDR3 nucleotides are TGTGCCAGCCAGCAGCGGGGGGACACAGATACGCAGTATTTT.

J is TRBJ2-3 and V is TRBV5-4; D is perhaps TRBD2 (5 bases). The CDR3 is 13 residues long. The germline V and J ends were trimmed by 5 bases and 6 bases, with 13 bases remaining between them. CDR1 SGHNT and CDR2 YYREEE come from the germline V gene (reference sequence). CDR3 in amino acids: CASSPDERDTQYF. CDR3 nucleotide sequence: TGTGCCAGCAGTCCGGACGAGCGGGATACGCAGTATTTT.

The CDR3 coding sequence is TGTGCCAGCAGCGTAGGCGGGACAGGGGTCACCTACGAGCAGTACTTC. Amino acid sequence: CASSVGGTGVTYEQYF. This chain uses TRBV9 with TRBJ2-7, with 10 bases lining up with TRBD1. The CDR3 runs 16 residues. V dropped 0 bases and J dropped 2; count of bases not matched to a gene: 5. Germline CDR1 is SGDLS and CDR2 is YYNGEE.

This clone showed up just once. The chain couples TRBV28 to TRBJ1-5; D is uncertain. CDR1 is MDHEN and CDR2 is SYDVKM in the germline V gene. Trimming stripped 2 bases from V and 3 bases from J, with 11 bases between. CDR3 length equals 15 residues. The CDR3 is CASSLTRSNNQPQHF. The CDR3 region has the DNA TGTGCCAGCAGTTTAACGCGTTCTAACAATCAGCCCCAGCATTTT. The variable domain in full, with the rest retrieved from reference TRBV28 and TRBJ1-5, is DVKVTQSSRYLVKRTGEKVFLECVQDMDHENMFWYRQDPGLGLRLIYFSYDVKMKEKGDIPEGYSVSREKKERFSLILESASTNQTSMYLCASSLTRSNNQPQHFGDGTRLSIL.

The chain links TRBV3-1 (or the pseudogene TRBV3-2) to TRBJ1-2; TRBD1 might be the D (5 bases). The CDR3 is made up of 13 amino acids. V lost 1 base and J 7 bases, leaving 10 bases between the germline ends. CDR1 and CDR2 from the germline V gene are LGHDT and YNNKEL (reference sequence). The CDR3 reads CASSQGGGGGYTF. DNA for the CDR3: TGTGCCAGCAGCCAAGGGGGCGGGGGTGGCTACACCTTC.

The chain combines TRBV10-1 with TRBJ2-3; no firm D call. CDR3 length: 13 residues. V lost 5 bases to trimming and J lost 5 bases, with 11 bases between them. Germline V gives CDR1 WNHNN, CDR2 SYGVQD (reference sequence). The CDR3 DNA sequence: TGCGCCAGCAGTCAGATACGTGGAGATACGCAGTATTTT. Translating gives CASSQIRGDTQYF.

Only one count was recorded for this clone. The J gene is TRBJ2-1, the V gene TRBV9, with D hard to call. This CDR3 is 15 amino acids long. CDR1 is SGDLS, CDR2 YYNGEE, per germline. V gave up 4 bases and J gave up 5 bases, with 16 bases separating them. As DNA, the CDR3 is TGTGCCAGCAGCTCCCAGTCATCGTTCGACAATGAGCAGTTCTTC. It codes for CASSSQSSFDNEQFF.

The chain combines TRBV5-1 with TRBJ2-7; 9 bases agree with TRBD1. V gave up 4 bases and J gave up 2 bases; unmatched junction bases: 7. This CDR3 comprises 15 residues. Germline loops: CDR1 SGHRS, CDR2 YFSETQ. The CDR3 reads CASSQKTGGPYEQYF. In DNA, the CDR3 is TGCGCCAGCAGCCAAAAGACAGGGGGACCCTACGAGCAGTACTTC.